This T cell receptor beta chain was sequenced in a study of blood T cell repertoires in COVID-19. Study details: The United States, Italy and Spain supplied acute and convalescent COVID-19 samples. PBMCs, B-cell-depleted T cells, or T cells provided the cDNA or gDNA that made up the material.

This clone was observed a few times. As processed by the authors: From reference gene primer amplification, estimates of nucleated cell counts were derived. The method was immunoSEQ multiplex PCR; TCRdb's version includes in-frame clones alone and lacks a portion of them. The V and J calls and the clone size are those of that table, but D and trimming were determined from the DNA. The sample holds around 100,000 clones, around nine tenths seen once. This clonotype originated in a man between 40 and 49 years old with acute or convalescent COVID-19. The sample comprised peripheral blood.

The chain's CDR3 is CASSTSQGTEAFF. The CDR3 DNA is TGTGCCAGTAGTACATCCCAGGGGACTGAAGCTTTCTTT. The gene calls are TRBV19 and TRBJ1-1; the D gene is possibly TRBD1 (6 bases). This CDR3 comprises 13 residues. CDR1 and CDR2 (germline): LNHDA, SQIVND (reference sequence). V lost 4 bases and J 5 bases, leaving 11 bases between the germline ends.